Listed below are T cell receptor beta chains from one sample, sequenced in a study of cytomegalovirus exposure and HLA in healthy donors. Produced via immunoSEQ multiplex PCR; TCRdb's table is partial and in-frame only. Of roughly 150,000 clones in the sample, about 70% were seen once. The sequencing input was PBMCs. The receptors originated from a male donor in good health and CMV-seronegative. CDR3s include the opening cysteine and the closing phenylalanine or tryptophan. A D gene is named only where the DNA matches it firmly. The size of a clone is reported for some rows only, either as once, few or many, or as a class for expanded clones.

V	D	size	length	J	CDR3	DNA
TRBV9	-	-	13	TRBJ2-5	CASSVEQGETQYF	TGTGCCAGCAGCGTAGAGCAGGGAGAGACCCAGTACTTC
TRBV28	-	-	16	TRBJ2-1	CASSKPRDSSYNEQFF	TGTGCCAGCAGTAAACCGCGGGACAGCTCCTACAATGAGCAGTTCTTC
TRBV6-1	-	few	15	TRBJ2-7	CASSEVGASNYEQYF	TGTGCCAGCAGTGAAGTGGGGGCCTCAAACTACGAGCAGTACTTC
TRBV7-9	TRBD1	-	16	TRBJ2-6	CSSSLTTGSGANVLTF	TGTTCCAGCAGCTTAACGACAGGGTCTGGGGCCAACGTCCTGACTTTC
TRBV29-1	TRBD2	-	19	TRBJ2-1	CSVGGTSGGVFSSYNEQFF	TGCAGCGTTGGGGGGACTAGCGGGGGGGTATTCAGCTCCTACAATGAGCAGTTCTTC
TRBV6-4	-	-	14	TRBJ2-2	CASRTQANTGELFF	TGTGCCAGCAGGACACAAGCGAACACCGGGGAGCTGTTTTTT
TRBV19	-	-	15	TRBJ1-1	CASSILPPGDSEAFF	TGTGCCAGTAGTATCCTTCCTCCGGGGGACTCAGAAGCTTTCTTT
TRBV2	-	-	12	TRBJ2-1	CASSEQGGEQFF	TGTGCCAGCAGTGAACAAGGGGGTGAGCAGTTCTTC
TRBV2	-	-	11	TRBJ1-1	CASSVVPEAFF	TGTGCCAGCAGTGTAGTTCCTGAAGCTTTCTTT
TRBV18	-	-	14	TRBJ2-7	CASSPRIRGDEQYF	TGTGCCAGCTCACCACGGATACGCGGGGACGAGCAGTACTTC
TRBV19	TRBD2	-	17	TRBJ2-3	CASSIGSGGSFADTQYF	TGTGCCAGTAGTATTGGCTCTGGCGGGAGTTTCGCAGATACGCAGTATTTT
TRBV5-6	-	-	15	TRBJ2-7	CASSFTPADSYEQYF	TGTGCCAGCAGCTTCACCCCAGCGGACTCCTACGAGCAGTACTTC
TRBV7-6	TRBD2	once	14	TRBJ2-5	CASSLEVGGETQYF	TGTGCCAGCAGCTTAGAGGTGGGGGGGGAGACCCAGTACTTC
TRBV7-9	-	-	15	TRBJ2-2	CASTVTGFTTGELFF	TGTGCCAGCACCGTAACAGGGTTTACGACCGGGGAGCTGTTTTTT
TRBV5-8	TRBD1	-	15	TRBJ2-7	CASSRSGGLGYEQYF	TGTGCCAGCAGCCGTTCAGGGGGCTTGGGGTACGAGCAGTACTTC
TRBV7-2	TRBD2	-	16	TRBJ2-5	CASSLSLAGSVETQYF	TGTGCCAGCAGCTTATCACTAGCGGGGTCCGTTGAGACCCAGTACTTC
TRBV19	TRBD1	-	16	TRBJ1-5	CASSISSRQGSQPQHF	TGTGCCAGTAGTATTAGTTCGAGACAGGGAAGTCAGCCCCAGCATTTT
TRBV6-1	TRBD1	-	15	TRBJ1-6	CASRPTGVSNSPLHF	TGTGCCAGCAGGCCCACAGGGGTTTCAAATTCACCCCTCCACTTT
TRBV6-5	-	few	16	TRBJ2-7	CASSYSGEDLSYEQYF	TGTGCCAGCAGTTACTCGGGAGAAGATCTCTCCTACGAGCAGTACTTC
TRBV27	TRBD1	-	16	TRBJ1-2	CASSRRQGQGTYGYTF	TGTGCCAGCAGCCGACGCCAGGGACAGGGGACTTATGGCTACACCTTC
TRBV7-2	-	few	17	TRBJ2-6	CASSLDVGSSGANVLTF	TGTGCCAGCAGCTTAGACGTAGGGAGCTCTGGGGCCAACGTCCTGACTTTC
TRBV10-3	-	-	13	TRBJ2-7	CAISGSQGYEQYF	TGTGCCATCAGTGGATCACAGGGCTACGAGCAGTACTTC
TRBV7-9	-	-	16	TRBJ2-3	CASSLRPAGESDTQYF	TGTGCCAGCAGCTTAAGGCCGGCAGGGGAGTCAGATACGCAGTATTTT
TRBV5-5	-	once	16	TRBJ2-1	CASRPSIGGSYNEQFF	TGTGCCAGCAGACCATCAATCGGGGGCTCCTACAATGAGCAGTTCTTC
TRBV18	-	once	15	TRBJ1-1	CASSPQDGGVTEAFF	TGTGCCAGCTCACCACAAGACGGGGGAGTCACTGAAGCTTTCTTT
TRBV5-6	-	-	16	TRBJ2-7	CASSRWMGDTFYEQYF	TGTGCCAGCAGCCGTTGGATGGGGGACACCTTCTACGAGCAGTACTTC
TRBV2	TRBD1	-	12	TRBJ2-1	CASGQGGNEQFF	TGTGCCAGCGGACAGGGGGGCAATGAGCAGTTCTTC
TRBV7-2	-	few	15	TRBJ1-6	CASSLVRQDNSPLHF	TGTGCCAGCAGCTTAGTTCGGCAGGATAATTCACCCCTCCACTTT
TRBV14	-	-	12	TRBJ1-2	CASSQDSYGYTF	TGTGCCAGCAGCCAAGACTCCTATGGCTACACCTTC
TRBV12-5	TRBD1	-	11	TRBJ1-1	CASGLGQGVFF	TGTGCTAGTGGTTTGGGACAGGGCGTTTTCTTT
TRBV18	-	-	14	TRBJ2-2	CASSPTGNTGELFF	TGTGCCAGCTCACCGACTGGGAACACCGGGGAGCTGTTTTTT
TRBV5-1	-	few	17	TRBJ2-3	CASSSLGGPGVTDTQYF	TGCGCCAGCAGCTCCCTGGGGGGGCCGGGGGTCACAGATACGCAGTATTTT
TRBV11-2	-	-	14	TRBJ1-1	CASTQVGAQPEAFF	TGTGCCAGCACCCAAGTAGGGGCGCAACCTGAAGCTTTCTTT